The TCR beta chain under discussion was sequenced for a study of shared clonotypes between healthy human individuals. This clone has just a few counts. In the same sample, other DNA sequences code for this CDR3. Each replicate PCR on the sorted subsets used 200 to 250 ng DNA (roughly 27,000 T cell genomes). The method was immunoSEQ multiplex PCR; TCRdb's version includes in-frame clones alone and lacks a portion of them. Among a few million clones listed, roughly 93% were seen once. The sequence came from a man aged 18-30 years in good health. Some clones in this sample may be carry-over from other donors' samples. Sequenced sample: naive CD4+ T cells from PBMCs. Noted subset: CD45RA+ positively selected.

This chain's CDR3 is CASSLAGQGGDTQYF. The CDR3 DNA is TGCGCCAGCAGCTTGGCGGGACAAGGGGGGGATACGCAGTATTTT. The rearrangement joins TRBV5-1 to TRBJ2-3; possibly TRBD1 or TRBD2 for D (6 bases each). Between the trimmed V and J ends, which lost 0 bases and 6 bases, there was a span of 14 bases. The CDR3 extends over 15 amino acids. The germline gives CDR1 SGHRS, CDR2 YFSETQ.